The 18 T cell receptor beta chains reported below all come from one sample, sequenced in a study of cytomegalovirus exposure and HLA in healthy donors. PCR amplification relied on 60 Vbeta primers (plus 13 Jbeta primers). The table came from immunoSEQ multiplex PCR; TCRdb's copy has only in-frame clones and leaves some out. The sample contains roughly 98,000 clones, approximately 75% of which appear only once. The source material was PBMCs. These receptor sequences come from a female donor in good health and CMV-seropositive.

The chain uses TRBV28 and TRBJ2-5; D is unclear. The CDR3 consists of 12 residues. The ends were cut back, 2 bases at V and 4 bases at J, with 5 bases in the middle. Germline assignment: CDR1 MDHEN and CDR2 SYDVKM. CDR3 in DNA: TGTGCCAGCAGTTTAGCCGGAGAGACCCAGTACTTC. Translated, it gives CASSLAGETQYF.

V usage is TRBV10-3 and J usage is TRBJ2-5; tentatively, D is TRBD2 (6 bases). The germline V gene encodes CDR1 ENHRY and CDR2 SYGVKD. The CDR3 is 14 residues long. V shed 4 bases and J shed 1 base, with 10 bases lying between them. In DNA, the CDR3 is TGTGCCATCAGTGTGAAGGGACTCCAAGAGACCCAGTACTTC. This translates into CAISVKGLQETQYF.

The chain is built from TRBV4-2 and TRBJ2-2, with TRBD1 matching 9 bases. Germline V gene sequence: CDR1 LGHNA, CDR2 YNFKEQ. The CDR3 sequence is 15 residues long. The V and J ends lost 1 base and 4 bases, in that order; junction bases with no gene match: 1. The CDR3 DNA sequence: TGTGCCAGCAGCCAAGGGGACAGGGTCACCGGGGAGCTGTTTTTT. Its translation is CASSQGDRVTGELFF.

V and J are TRBV30 and TRBJ1-2; D is unclear. Germline V gene sequence: CDR1 GTSNPN, CDR2 SVGIG (reference sequence). Trimming took 5 bases from V and 7 from J, leaving 20 bases between them. The length of the CDR3 is 14 residues. The CDR3 loop reads CAWENLEATSGYTF. The CDR3 coding sequence is TGTGCCTGGGAAAACCTGGAGGCCACTTCTGGCTACACCTTC.

The gene calls are TRBV5-4 and TRBJ2-5, with D possibly matching TRBD2 (5 bases). There are 13 residues in the CDR3. Trimming stripped 0 bases from V and 4 bases from J, with 7 bases between. Germline V gene sequence: CDR1 SGHNT, CDR2 YYREEE (reference sequence). Written as DNA, the CDR3 is TGTGCCAGCAGCTTGGCTAGCAGAGAGACCCAGTACTTC. Translating it yields CASSLASRETQYF. The entire variable domain, with the rest obtained from reference TRBV5-4 and TRBJ2-5, is as follows: ETGVTQSPTHLIKTRGQQVTLRCSSQSGHNTVSWYQQALGQGPQFIFQYYREEENGRGNFPPRFSGLQFPNYSSELNVNALELDDSALYLCASSLASRETQYFGPGTRLLVL.

The V and J genes are TRBV7-2 and TRBJ2-5; unclear D gene. Per germline, CDR1 SGHTA and CDR2 FQGNSA. The CDR3 length is 13 residues. Deletions cut 4 bases from V and 4 bases from J, with 10 bases between. The CDR3, as DNA: TGTGCCAGCAGCTCGGAGCTAAGAGAGACCCAGTACTTC. Protein: CASSSELRETQYF.

The rearrangement links TRBV18 to TRBJ2-3; D is possibly TRBD2 (6 bases). The germline V gene encodes CDR1 KGHSH and CDR2 LQKENI. Trimming stripped 4 bases from V and 6 bases from J, with 8 bases between. The CDR3 covers 12 residues. CDR3 sequence reads: CASSRRGDTQYF. The CDR3 DNA follows: TGTGCCAGCTCACGCCGGGGGGATACGCAGTATTTT. The full variable domain, its missing parts supplied by reference TRBV18 and TRBJ2-3, is NAGVMQNPRHLVRRRGQEARLRCSPMKGHSHVYWYRQLPEEGLKFMVYLQKENIIDESGMPKERFSAEFPKEGPSILRIQQVVRGDSAAYFCASSRRGDTQYFGPGTRLTVL.

This clone has a single count. This rearrangement joins TRBV5-1 to TRBJ2-5; 7 nucleotides line up with TRBD2. V lost 6 bases to trimming and J lost 1 base; unmatched junction nucleotides: 6. The germline CDR1 and CDR2 sequences are SGHRS and YFSETQ. This CDR3 has 14 residues. The chain's CDR3 is CASTKRDRQETQYF. Here the CDR3 DNA reads TGCGCCAGCACGAAGCGGGACCGCCAAGAGACCCAGTACTTC.

The gene calls are TRBV7-2 and TRBJ1-2; 7 bases align to TRBD1. Germline V gene sequence: CDR1 SGHTA, CDR2 FQGNSA. There are 13 residues in the CDR3. The trim removed 4 bases at V and 4 bases at J, leaving 3 bases unmatched. The CDR3, as DNA: TGTGCCAGCAGCTCGGGACAGACCTATGGCTACACCTTC. Protein sequence: CASSSGQTYGYTF. The full variable domain, rest sourced from reference TRBV7-2 and TRBJ1-2, is GAGVSQSPSNKVTEKGKDVELRCDPISGHTALYWYRQSLGQGLEFLIYFQGNSAPDKSGLPSDRFSAERTGGSVSTLTIQRTQQEDSAVYLCASSSGQTYGYTFGSGTRLTVV.

This rearrangement joins TRBV29-1 to TRBJ2-1, with 8 bases aligning to TRBD2. V shed 5 bases and J 0 bases; nucleotides not matched to a gene: 6. The CDR3 has 15 residues. The germline V gene encodes CDR1 SQVTM and CDR2 ANQGSEA. Here the CDR3 DNA reads TGCAGCGTTTGGAGCAGCGGGAGCTCCTACAATGAGCAGTTCTTC. Encoded protein: CSVWSSGSSYNEQFF.

The chain recombines TRBV28 with TRBJ2-1; 10 nucleotides agree with TRBD2. Germline values: CDR1 MDHEN, CDR2 SYDVKM. The CDR3 runs 15 residues. V trimming: 6 bases; J trimming: 4 bases; junction bases outside the gene matches: 6. In DNA, the CDR3 is TGTGCCAGCAGACCCCCTAGCGGGGGATACAATGAGCAGTTCTTC. Translating it yields CASRPPSGGYNEQFF.

This chain links TRBV5-1 with TRBJ2-1; TRBD1 agrees at 8 bases. The CDR3 covers 15 residues. The V segment lost 7 bases and the J segment 0 bases; nucleotides outside the gene matches: 6. CDR1 is SGHRS, CDR2 YFSETQ, per germline. The CDR3 coding sequence is TGCGCCAGCCAATGGGGGACAGGCTCCTACAATGAGCAGTTCTTC. Amino acid sequence: CASQWGTGSYNEQFF. Variable domain in full (rest from reference TRBV5-1 and TRBJ2-1): KAGVTQTPRYLIKTRGQQVTLSCSPISGHRSVSWYQQTPGQGLQFLFEYFSETQRNKGNFPGRFSGRQFSNSRSEMNVSTLELGDSALYLCASQWGTGSYNEQFFGPGTRLTVL.

J is TRBJ2-5 and V is TRBV7-2; 12 nucleotides align to TRBD1. Per germline, CDR1 SGHTA and CDR2 FQGNSA. This CDR3 region has 16 residues. The J segment lost 5 bases and the V segment lost 5 bases, leaving 9 bases of the junction unmatched. The chain's CDR3 is CASSTPGQGAIETQYF. DNA of the CDR3: TGTGCCAGCAGCACCCCGGGACAGGGGGCAATCGAGACCCAGTACTTC.

The V call is TRBV28, the J call TRBJ1-1, with 11 bases fitting TRBD1. CDR1 and CDR2 (germline): MDHEN, SYDVKM. The trim removed 6 bases at V and 6 bases at J, leaving 9 bases unmatched. There are 15 residues in the CDR3. The CDR3 here is CASRPWGQGVAEAFF. CDR3 in DNA: TGTGCCAGCAGACCGTGGGGACAGGGGGTAGCTGAAGCTTTCTTT.

The sample holds a few counts of this clone. This chain connects TRBV30 to TRBJ2-1, with D perhaps matching TRBD2 (6 bases). With 2 bases removed from V and 0 bases from J, the gap between germline ends came to 17 bases. The CDR3 runs to 17 residues. Germline V gene lookup returns CDR1 GTSNPN and CDR2 SVGIG (reference sequence). CDR3 loop: CAWSSGRLRGSYNEQFF. For the CDR3, the DNA is TGTGCCTGGAGTAGTGGGAGGCTTCGGGGCTCCTACAATGAGCAGTTCTTC.

V gene TRBV5-4 combines with J gene TRBJ2-1; TRBD1 is a possible D gene (5 bases). V lost 3 bases to trimming and J lost 7 bases, with 20 bases between them. The CDR3 contains 16 residues. Per the germline V gene, CDR1 is SGHNT and CDR2 is YYREEE (reference sequence). This CDR3 is CASSSLDRVVGNEQFF. The CDR3 nucleotides are TGTGCCAGCAGCTCGTTAGACAGAGTGGTTGGGAATGAGCAGTTCTTC.

The chain has TRBV4-2 and TRBJ2-7, with 9 bases aligning to TRBD1. CDR3 length equals 16 residues. V shed 2 bases, J shed 2 bases, and the junction held 7 bases outside the gene matches. Germline loops: CDR1 LGHNA, CDR2 YNFKEQ. The CDR3 DNA reads TGTGCCAGCAGCCAACACACGGGACAGGGTGCCTACGAGCAGTACTTC. Translation gives CASSQHTGQGAYEQYF.

This rearrangement joins TRBV7-9 to TRBJ1-1; the match to TRBD1 covers 9 bases. The CDR3 length is 16 residues. Unmatched junction bases numbered 12, after V lost 4 bases and J lost 6 bases. The germline CDR1 and CDR2 sequences are SEHNR and FQNEAQ (reference sequence). This CDR3 reads CASSSRGGQGPSEAFF. In DNA form, the CDR3 reads TGTGCCAGCAGCTCTAGGGGGGGACAGGGACCTTCTGAAGCTTTCTTT.